This T cell receptor (beta chain) was profiled in a study of immune evolution from preneoplasia to lung adenocarcinoma. Study background: HLA loss of heterozygosity: under 7.5% AIS, 15% MIA, over 30% ADC, none AAH. Study results and caveats: Top clone share appeared to fall from AAH through AIS, MIA, adenocarcinoma.

TCRdb keeps only in-frame clones here, not all; method: immunoSEQ multiplex PCR. The table records about 6,300 clones, around 78% of them present only once. In regard to this clone: Its antigen is currently unknown.

Trimming pared 0 bases from V and 3 bases from J, leaving 13 bases between. The CDR3 runs to 15 residues. Per the germline V gene, CDR1 is SGDLS and CDR2 is YYNGEE. The sequence derives from a person aged 60-80 years with lung adenocarcinoma. This chain connects TRBV9 to TRBJ2-7; D might be TRBD1 or TRBD2, each matching 5 bases. The sequenced material came from FFPE minimally invasive lung adenocarcinoma tissue. CDR3 region: CASSVDGTRYYEQYF. The CDR3, as DNA: TGTGCCAGCAGCGTAGATGGGACGAGGTACTACGAGCAGTACTTC.